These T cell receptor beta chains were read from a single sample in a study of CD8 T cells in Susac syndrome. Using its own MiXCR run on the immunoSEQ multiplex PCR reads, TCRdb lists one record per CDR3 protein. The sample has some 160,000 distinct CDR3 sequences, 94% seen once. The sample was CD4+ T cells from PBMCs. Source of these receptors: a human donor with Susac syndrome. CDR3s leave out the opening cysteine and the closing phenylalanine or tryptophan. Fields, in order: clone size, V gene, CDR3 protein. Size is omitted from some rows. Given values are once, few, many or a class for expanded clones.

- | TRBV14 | ASSLQPPEYNEQF
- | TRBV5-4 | ASSLPTGIQETQY
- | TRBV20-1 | SAARDKKNTEAF
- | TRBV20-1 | SARTGSEQY
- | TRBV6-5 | ASRPGQVANYGYT
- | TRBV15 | ATSIRRGREETQY
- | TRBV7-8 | ASSFGSETQY
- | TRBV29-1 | SVSESPNQPQH
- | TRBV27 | ASTSSEGGAF
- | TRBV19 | ASSRNQDYT
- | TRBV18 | ASSPTGTDYEQY
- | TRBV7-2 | ASSRPGGRDEQY
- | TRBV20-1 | SATLGRDYGYT
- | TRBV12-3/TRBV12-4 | ASSLRRSSYEQY
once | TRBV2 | ASRVRGGSEQY
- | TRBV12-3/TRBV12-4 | ASSYDRGLAGELF
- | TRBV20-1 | SANGLTGELF
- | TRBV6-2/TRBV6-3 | ASSTTTRGKLF
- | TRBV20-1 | STRQGYEQY
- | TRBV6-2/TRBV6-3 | ASSSTGNQPQH
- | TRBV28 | ASGPPSNQPQH
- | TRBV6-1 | ASSPTDRGNNSPLH
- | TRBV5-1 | ASKPLPTLTDTQY
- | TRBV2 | ASSLDGVYEQY
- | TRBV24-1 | ATSSGDSPQETQY
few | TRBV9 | ASSSRTGTDTQY
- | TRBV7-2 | ASSSGPFGETQY
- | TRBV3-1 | ASSPSVAGGQETQY